A selection of T cell receptor beta chains follows, all from one sample in a study of response to subunit inactivated influenza vaccine. Each CDR3 protein is one row after TCRdb ran MiXCR on the RT-PCR reads. The sample lists 150,000 to 200,000 distinct CDR3 sequences, 9.5% to 15% occurring once. This sample was shared with a second study, whose subject was T cells expressing NK-cell markers.

The sequencing here drew on CD8+ T cells sorted from PBMCs, taken approximately 12 days after vaccination. These receptors all stem from a man aged 45-60 years who received an inactivated influenza vaccine. The CDR3 runs from the conserved cysteine through the conserved F or W. Each record gives: J gene, D gene, V gene, clone size, CDR3 DNA, CDR3 protein. A D gene is named only where the DNA matches it firmly. Rows may omit the clone size; those that give it use once, few, many or a size class.

J gene: TRBJ2-1
D gene: TRBD2
V gene: TRBV5-1
clone size: NA
CDR3 DNA: TGCGCCAGCAGCTCCTTCACAGCGGGAGGCCCTGAGCAGTTCTTC
CDR3 protein: CASSSFTAGGPEQFF

J gene: TRBJ2-2
D gene: TRBD2
V gene: TRBV11-2
clone size: NA
CDR3 DNA: TGTGCCAGCAGCTCGGGACTAGCGGGGCGACGATCGGCCGGGGAGCTGTTTTTT
CDR3 protein: CASSSGLAGRRSAGELFF

J gene: TRBJ2-3
D gene: NA
V gene: TRBV24-1
clone size: few
CDR3 DNA: TGTGCCACCAGTGTTCGGGAATCTAGCACAGATACGCAGTATTTT
CDR3 protein: CATSVRESSTDTQYF

J gene: TRBJ1-5
D gene: NA
V gene: TRBV20-1
clone size: NA
CDR3 DNA: TGCAGTGCTAGATTTAGAGGGGATAATCAGCCCCAGCATTTT
CDR3 protein: CSARFRGDNQPQHF

J gene: TRBJ1-5
D gene: TRBD1
V gene: TRBV9
clone size: few
CDR3 DNA: TGTGCCAGCAGCGCGGGACAGGGACATCAGCCCCAGCATTTT
CDR3 protein: CASSAGQGHQPQHF

J gene: TRBJ1-4
D gene: NA
V gene: TRBV20-1
clone size: NA
CDR3 DNA: TGCAGTGCCGAACCACCCTCCCCAGGGCCCAAACTGTTTTTT
CDR3 protein: CSAEPPSPGPKLFF

J gene: TRBJ2-3
D gene: NA
V gene: TRBV7-8
clone size: NA
CDR3 DNA: TGTGCCAGCAAAACACTAGACTCCACAGATACGCAGTATTTT
CDR3 protein: CASKTLDSTDTQYF

J gene: TRBJ2-3
D gene: NA
V gene: TRBV5-1
clone size: few
CDR3 DNA: TGCGCCAGCAGCCCCGGACCCACAGATACGCAGTATTTT
CDR3 protein: CASSPGPTDTQYF

J gene: TRBJ2-1
D gene: NA
V gene: TRBV6-6
clone size: NA
CDR3 DNA: TGTGCCAGCAGCCCTGGGTTCAATGAGCAGTTCTTC
CDR3 protein: CASSPGFNEQFF

J gene: TRBJ2-1
D gene: TRBD2
V gene: TRBV4-3
clone size: NA
CDR3 DNA: TGCGCCAGCAGCCAAGATCCCCCTAGCGGAGACCCATTTTACAATGAGCAGTTCTTC
CDR3 protein: CASSQDPPSGDPFYNEQFF

J gene: TRBJ2-7
D gene: NA
V gene: TRBV12-3/TRBV12-4
clone size: many
CDR3 DNA: TGTGCCAGCAGTGCAACAGGGTTCTACGAGCAGTACTTC
CDR3 protein: CASSATGFYEQYF

J gene: TRBJ2-7
D gene: TRBD1
V gene: TRBV2
clone size: NA
CDR3 DNA: TGTGCCAGCGAGGGACAGGGGGTTTCCGAGCAGTACTTC
CDR3 protein: CASEGQGVSEQYF

J gene: TRBJ1-3
D gene: NA
V gene: TRBV10-3
clone size: few
CDR3 DNA: TGTGCCATCAGTGAGAGGTCTGGCCGCTCTGGAAACACCATATATTTT
CDR3 protein: CAISERSGRSGNTIYF